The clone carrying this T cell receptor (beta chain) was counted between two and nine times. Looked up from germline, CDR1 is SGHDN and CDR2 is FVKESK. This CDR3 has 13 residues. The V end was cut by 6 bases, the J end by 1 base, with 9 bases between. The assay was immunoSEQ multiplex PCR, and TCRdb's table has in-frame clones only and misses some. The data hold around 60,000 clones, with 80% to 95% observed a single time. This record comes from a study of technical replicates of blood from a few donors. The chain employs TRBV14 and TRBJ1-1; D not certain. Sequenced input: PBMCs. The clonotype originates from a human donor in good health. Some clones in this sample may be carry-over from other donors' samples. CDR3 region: CASREQTNTEAFF. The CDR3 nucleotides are TGTGCCAGCAGGGAACAGACGAACACTGAAGCTTTCTTT.